The next 27 T cell receptor beta chains were all read from a single sample in a study of blood T cell repertoires in COVID-19. Some clones are missing from TCRdb's copy, which holds only in-frame ones; the method was immunoSEQ multiplex PCR. The table shows around 320,000 clones, with under 90% occurring only once. The source material was peripheral blood. The receptors stem from a woman in her twenties or thirties with COVID-19, enrolled during active disease.

The chain employs TRBV27 and TRBJ2-7; D may be TRBD1 (5 bases). With 6 bases removed from V and 5 bases from J, the gap between germline ends came to 20 bases. The CDR3 length is 15 residues. Germline V gives CDR1 MNHEY, CDR2 SMNVEV (reference sequence). CDR3: CASSHRPPTVNEQYF. The CDR3 nucleotides are TGTGCCAGCAGCCACCGCCCTCCGACAGTTAACGAGCAGTACTTC.

This chain connects TRBV3-1 (or the pseudogene TRBV3-2) to TRBJ1-5; D possibly corresponds to TRBD1 (5 bases). V lost 0 bases, J lost 0 bases, and 15 bases lay in between. Germline lookup yields CDR1 LGHDT and CDR2 YNNKEL (reference sequence). This CDR3 has 18 residues. The CDR3 sequence: CASSQERPRGISNQPQHF. CDR3 DNA: TGTGCCAGCAGCCAAGAGAGGCCCCGGGGGATTAGCAATCAGCCCCAGCATTTT.

This clone was observed once. The chain has TRBV5-1 and TRBJ2-3, with D possibly TRBD2 on 7 matching bases. CDR1 is SGHRS and CDR2 is YFSETQ in the germline V gene. V lost 0 bases, J lost 1 base, and 21 bases lay in between. The CDR3 runs to 19 residues. CDR3 loop: CASSLEPAGTSPRTDTQYF. The CDR3 DNA reads as TGCGCCAGCAGCTTGGAACCAGCGGGGACATCTCCACGCACAGATACGCAGTATTTT.

This chain joins TRBV20-1 and TRBJ1-2; no clear D gene. The V and J ends lost 3 bases and 8 bases respectively, with 10 bases between them. Germline V gene sequence: CDR1 DFQATT, CDR2 SNEGSKA (reference sequence). CDR3 length: 11 residues. The CDR3 DNA is TGCAGTGCTAGTGCCGGTGTAGGCTACACCTTC. Protein sequence: CSASAGVGYTF.

The V call is TRBV7-8, the J call TRBJ2-1; 7 nucleotides match TRBD1. In germline, CDR1 is SGHVS, CDR2 FQNEAQ. The CDR3 loop spans 14 amino acids. After removal of 0 bases from V and 6 bases from J, the junction contained 2 bases not matched to a gene. CDR3 loop: CASSLAGGLNEQFF. CDR3 DNA sequence: TGTGCCAGCAGCTTAGCAGGGGGCCTCAATGAGCAGTTCTTC.

The V gene is TRBV9, the J gene TRBJ1-2; 11 positions match TRBD1. The junction had 6 bases not matched to a gene; V was cut back by 1 base and J by 4 bases. The CDR3 runs to 16 residues. Germline values: CDR1 SGDLS, CDR2 YYNGEE. CDR3 protein: CASSVSWTGGFYGYTF. CDR3 DNA sequence: TGTGCCAGCAGCGTAAGTTGGACAGGGGGCTTCTATGGCTACACCTTC.

The chain is built from TRBV19 and TRBJ2-4; D ambiguous. The CDR3 is made up of 14 amino acids. The germline CDR1 and CDR2 sequences are LNHDA and SQIVND (reference sequence). Trimming stripped 7 bases from V and 0 bases from J, with 10 bases between. The DNA of the CDR3 is TGTGCCAGTACCCCACAAAGAGCCAAAAACATTCAGTACTTC. Translating gives CASTPQRAKNIQYF.

V and J are TRBV4-2 and TRBJ1-2, with TRBD1 matching 8 bases. The CDR3 spans 16 residues. The ends lost 8 bases at V and 8 bases at J; junction bases unmatched: 19. The germline V gene encodes CDR1 LGHNA and CDR2 YNFKEQ. The CDR3 loop is CASLWGPGSRQGGYTF. CDR3 coding DNA: TGTGCCAGCCTGTGGGGGCCTGGATCCCGACAGGGGGGCTACACCTTC.

V gene TRBV19 combines with J gene TRBJ1-2; D perhaps matches TRBD1 (6 bases). The V gene lost 11 bases and the J gene lost 7 bases, with 23 bases spanning the gap. The CDR3 has 14 amino acids. Germline V gene sequence: CDR1 LNHDA, CDR2 SQIVND (reference sequence). DNA for the CDR3: TGTGCCTCAGTATTTGGGGGCGCGGTCGGTGGCTACACCTTC. Protein product: CASVFGGAVGGYTF.

The chain is built from TRBV6-5 and TRBJ2-2; maybe TRBD1 (6 bases). Germline V gene lookup returns CDR1 MNHEY and CDR2 SVGAGI. V lost 4 bases and J lost 7, with 19 bases in between. CDR3 size: 16 residues. CDR3 loop: CASSSPGHFGGGELFF. For the CDR3, the DNA is TGTGCCAGCAGTTCTCCGGGACATTTCGGAGGCGGGGAGCTGTTTTTT.

V and J are TRBV6-4 and TRBJ1-3; 7 nucleotides agree with TRBD1. Germline V gene sequence: CDR1 MRHNA, CDR2 SNTAGT. The CDR3 extends over 24 amino acids. V lost 2 bases to trimming and J lost 0 bases; unmatched junction nucleotides: 28. This CDR3 reads CASSDPGRFVGTDFSEPSGNTIYF. DNA for the CDR3: TGTGCCAGCAGTGACCCAGGGCGGTTTGTAGGGACAGACTTTAGTGAACCCTCTGGAAACACCATATATTTT.

CDR3 bases: TGTGCCAGCAGCGACCCAGCTAGCGGGGGGGACTCGCGAGATACGCAGTATTTT. It specifies CASSDPASGGDSRDTQYF. The V gene is TRBV3-1 (or the pseudogene TRBV3-2), the J gene TRBJ2-3; 12 nucleotides line up with TRBD2. The CDR3 contains 18 residues. The ends lost 5 bases at V and 5 bases at J; junction bases unmatched: 14. The V gene's germline CDR1 is LGHDT and CDR2 YNNKEL (reference sequence).

V usage is TRBV7-8 and J usage is TRBJ2-1, with 11 bases matching TRBD2. This CDR3 spans 17 amino acids. Germline CDR1 and CDR2: SGHVS and FQNEAQ. J was trimmed by 7 bases and V by 7 bases; bases with no gene match: 15. CDR3 nucleotide sequence: TGTGCCAGCACCCCACGGGGGGCGCTAGCGGGGGGAAATGAGCAGTTCTTC. Translated, it gives CASTPRGALAGGNEQFF.

This chain links TRBV27 with TRBJ1-5, with TRBD1 identical over 7 bases. With 6 bases clipped from V and 1 base from J, the junction kept 9 bases outside the gene matches. The CDR3 spans 16 residues. Germline CDR1 is MNHEY and CDR2 is SMNVEV (reference sequence). CDR3 coding DNA: TGTGCCAGCAGCCAATTAAACAGGGGCAGCAATCAGCCCCAGCATTTT. Translation: CASSQLNRGSNQPQHF.

The rearrangement joins TRBV10-1 to TRBJ1-2; 7 nucleotides agree with TRBD1. V dropped 3 bases and J dropped 4; count of bases not matched to a gene: 2. This CDR3 spans 13 amino acids. Looked up from germline, CDR1 is WNHNN and CDR2 is SYGVQD (reference sequence). CDR3 bases: TGCGCCAGCAGTGACAGGGGGTCCTATGGCTACACCTTC. This sequence encodes CASSDRGSYGYTF.

The chain combines TRBV2 with TRBJ2-7, with a weak D call TRBD1 (6 bases). This CDR3 has 17 amino acids. Germline CDR1 is SNHLY and CDR2 is FYNNEI. V lost 6 bases to trimming and J lost 2 bases, with 23 bases between them. The CDR3 bases are TGTGCCAGCAGCGTTACTCAAACCGGGACACCGACCTACGAGCAGTACTTC. It encodes CASSVTQTGTPTYEQYF.

V usage is TRBV11-2 and J usage is TRBJ2-1; D perhaps matches TRBD2 (5 bases). V was pared by 8 bases and J by 7 bases, with 15 bases between. This CDR3 comprises 13 residues. CDR1 is SGHAT, CDR2 FQNNGV, per germline. In nucleotides, the CDR3 is TGTGCCAGCTACGGCACGGGAAATAATGAGCAGTTCTTC. Amino acid sequence: CASYGTGNNEQFF.

V and J are TRBV10-1 and TRBJ1-4, with TRBD1 matching over 8 bases. This CDR3 comprises 19 residues. In germline, CDR1 is WNHNN, CDR2 SYGVQD (reference sequence). V lost 4 bases, J lost 4 bases, and 17 bases stayed unmatched. DNA for the CDR3: TGCGCCAGCAGTGCAAGAGTTCAGGGGGCGGGGGTACTTAATGAAAAACTGTTTTTT. Its protein is CASSARVQGAGVLNEKLFF.

J is TRBJ1-5 and V is TRBV27, with a tentative D call TRBD1 (5 bases). The CDR3 covers 15 residues. V was clipped by 5 bases and J by 6 bases, with 17 bases between them. The germline gives CDR1 MNHEY, CDR2 SMNVEV (reference sequence). The CDR3 protein is CASSNLGGGTQPQHF. For the CDR3, the DNA is TGTGCCAGCAGTAATCTTGGCGGGGGTACTCAGCCCCAGCATTTT.

This clone has a single count. The gene calls are TRBV19 and TRBJ2-5; tentative D call: TRBD2 (7 bases). There are 14 residues in the CDR3. The germline V gene has CDR1 LNHDA and CDR2 SQIVND (reference sequence). Trimming shortened V by 6 bases and J by 3 bases, and 14 bases separated the two germline ends. The CDR3 here is CASSPTGREETQYF. CDR3 DNA sequence: TGTGCCAGTAGCCCTACAGGGAGGGAAGAGACCCAGTACTTC.

CDR3 in DNA: TGTGCCAGCAGCCACCTACCAGGGGATACGCAGTATTTT. Residues: CASSHLPGDTQYF. The gene calls are TRBV7-2 and TRBJ2-3; tentative D call: TRBD1 (5 bases). The CDR3 totals 13 residues. Germline V gene lookup returns CDR1 SGHTA and CDR2 FQGNSA. V lost 5 bases and J lost 6, with 12 bases in between.

The V and J genes are TRBV2 and TRBJ2-1, with 7 bases matching TRBD1. Germline V lookup: CDR1 SNHLY, CDR2 FYNNEI. The CDR3 is made up of 13 amino acids. With V trimmed by 6 bases and J by 7 bases, 6 bases remained unmatched. The CDR3 DNA follows: TGTGCCAGCAGGCCGACAGGGATGAATGAGCAGTTCTTC. Encoded protein: CASRPTGMNEQFF.

The rearrangement joins TRBV24-1 to TRBJ2-4; tentatively, D is TRBD1 (5 bases). This CDR3 is 16 amino acids long. V lost 3 bases, J lost 10 bases, and 21 bases lay in between. CDR1 and CDR2 from the germline V gene are KGHDR and SFDVKD. CDR3 DNA sequence: TGTGCCACCAGTGATCCCTTGGTCAGGGCCGCTTCTATTCAGTACTTC. Translating gives CATSDPLVRAASIQYF.

The chain has TRBV2 and TRBJ1-1, with D maybe TRBD1 (5 bases). With 7 bases removed from V and 3 bases from J, the gap between germline ends came to 15 bases. The CDR3 covers 14 residues. The germline gives CDR1 SNHLY, CDR2 FYNNEI. This CDR3 reads CASKGTRGDTEAFF. The CDR3 region has the DNA TGTGCCAGCAAGGGAACACGGGGGGACACTGAAGCTTTCTTT. Complete variable domain (other parts from reference TRBV2 and TRBJ1-1): EPEVTQTPSHQVTQMGQEVILRCVPISNHLYFYWYRQILGQKVEFLVSFYNNEISEKSEIFDDQFSVERPDGSNFTLKIRSTKLEDSAMYFCASKGTRGDTEAFFGQGTRLTVV.

The rearrangement joins TRBV7-2 to TRBJ2-7, with TRBD2 identical over 9 bases. V lost 2 bases and J lost 2; bases outside the gene matches: 10. This CDR3 has 17 amino acids. Per the germline V gene, CDR1 is SGHTA and CDR2 is FQGNSA. The CDR3 sequence: CASSLWGAGGPTYEQYF. The CDR3 coding sequence is TGTGCCAGCAGCTTATGGGGAGCGGGGGGTCCCACCTACGAGCAGTACTTC.

The rearrangement uses TRBV2 and TRBJ2-2, with TRBD2 matching 14 bases. V lost 1 base to trimming and J lost 6 bases; unmatched junction nucleotides: 10. Germline V lookup: CDR1 SNHLY, CDR2 FYNNEI. The CDR3 is made up of 19 amino acids. CDR3 bases: TGTGCCAGCAGTGAAGGCCGACTAGCGGGGGGGCGGGGCCCCGGGGAGCTGTTTTTT. Its protein is CASSEGRLAGGRGPGELFF.

The chain employs TRBV14 and TRBJ2-5; tentative D call: TRBD1 (6 bases). Per germline, CDR1 SGHDN and CDR2 FVKESK. V gave up 1 base and J gave up 0 bases, with 15 bases separating them. The CDR3 runs to 17 residues. CDR3 sequence: CASSQVGAFPYQETQYF. CDR3 in DNA: TGTGCCAGCAGCCAAGTGGGGGCCTTCCCGTACCAAGAGACCCAGTACTTC.